The 10 T cell receptor beta chains presented below share a single source sample, sequenced in a study of blood T cells in healthy people across ages. With a J-beta primer mix and a sample-barcoded 5' primer, a second PCR ran 7 to 11 cycles. TCRdb reanalysed the 5' RACE reads using MiXCR and keeps one entry per CDR3 protein. In the table there are more than 1,400,000 distinct CDR3 sequences, roughly 40% of which are singletons. The sample was blood. These receptors all come from a woman younger than 35 in good health.

The chain recombines TRBV25-1 with TRBJ1-1; D might be TRBD1 (5 bases). The CDR3 extends over 13 amino acids. The germline CDR1 and CDR2 sequences are MGHDK and SYGVNS. With 9 bases removed from V and 6 bases from J, the gap between germline ends came to 17 bases. The CDR3 spells CASDKGTGAEAFF. The CDR3 DNA sequence: TGTGCCAGTGATAAAGGGACGGGAGCTGAAGCTTTCTTT.

This clonotype has more than one count but fewer than ten. The CDR3 sequence is CASSPRQGTDEQFF. CDR3 DNA sequence: TGTGCCAGCTCCCCTCGACAGGGAACTGATGAGCAGTTCTTC. The chain uses TRBV18 and TRBJ2-1; 7 bases fit TRBD1. The CDR3 has 14 residues. V shed 6 bases and J 8 bases; nucleotides not matched to a gene: 10. Germline CDR1 reads KGHSH; CDR2 reads LQKENI.

This clonotype was counted many times. CDR3 coding DNA: TGTGCCAGCAGCCCCAATTCACCCCTCCACTTT. Its protein product is CASSPNSPLHF. The chain links TRBV28 to TRBJ1-6, with D unresolved. CDR3 length: 11 amino acids. Germline CDR1 reads MDHEN; CDR2 reads SYDVKM. V lost 6 bases and J 7 bases, leaving 4 bases between the germline ends.

This clonotype was detected only once. V usage is TRBV5-1 and J usage is TRBJ2-1, with 8 bases identical to TRBD2. CDR3 size: 17 residues. Unmatched junction bases numbered 7, after V lost 0 bases and J lost 2 bases. CDR1 SGHRS and CDR2 YFSETQ come from the germline V gene. In nucleotides, the CDR3 is TGCGCCAGCAGCTTGGCCGGTGGCGGGAGGACCTACAATGAGCAGTTCTTC. Protein sequence: CASSLAGGGRTYNEQFF.

In regard to this clonotype: The CDR3 does not close with the conserved phenylalanine or tryptophan, likely indicating a read error. V usage is TRBV9 and J usage is TRBJ1-6; TRBD1 matches at 8 bases. This CDR3 spans 16 amino acids. Germline-derived CDR1 and CDR2 are SGDLS and YYNGEE. With V trimmed by 0 bases and J by 8 bases, 7 bases remained unmatched. Written as DNA, the CDR3 is TGTGCCAGCAGCGTAGAAGGGACAGGACCTCATTCACCCCTCCACATT. This translates into CASSVEGTGPHSPLHI.

The genes are TRBV11-2 and TRBJ2-5; D is tentatively TRBD1 or TRBD2 (5 bases each). Germline CDR1 and CDR2: SGHAT and FQNNGV. This CDR3 has 17 amino acids. Trimming took off 1 base at V and 0 bases at J, with 15 bases between the two ends. The CDR3 protein is CASSLGGVAPYQETQYF. CDR3 nucleotides: TGTGCCAGCAGCTTAGGAGGGGTAGCGCCCTACCAAGAGACCCAGTACTTC. Complete variable domain (other parts from reference TRBV11-2 and TRBJ2-5): EAGVAQSPRYKIIEKRQSVAFWCNPISGHATLYWYQQILGQGPKLLIQFQNNGVVDDSQLPKDRFSAERLKGVDSTLKIQPAKLEDSAVYLCASSLGGVAPYQETQYFGPGTRLLVL.

On this clonotype itself: Compared with germline, one end of the junction differs, possibly owing to a read error. The J gene is TRBJ1-1, the V gene TRBV7-9, with D possibly TRBD1 on 5 matching bases. CDR1 and CDR2 (germline): SEHNR, FQNEAQ (reference sequence). The CDR3 is 14 residues long. For the CDR3, the DNA is TGTGCCAGCAGCTATCGGACACCGAACACTGTAGCTTTCTTT. Its protein is CASSYRTPNTVAFF.

This clonotype was seen a single time. The chain links TRBV20-1 to TRBJ1-1, with 8 bases lining up with TRBD1. This CDR3 is built from 14 residues. V trimming: 4 bases; J trimming: 6 bases; junction bases outside the gene matches: 10. Germline CDR1 and CDR2: DFQATT and SNEGSKA (reference sequence). The chain's CDR3 is CSATPPGGRAEAFF. CDR3 nucleotide sequence: TGCAGTGCTACTCCACCAGGGGGCCGGGCTGAAGCTTTCTTT.

This clonotype has only a few counts. The J gene is TRBJ1-2, the V gene TRBV12-3 or TRBV12-4; D remains unclear. The CDR3 covers 14 residues. V was cut by 5 bases and J by 2 bases, with 12 bases left in between. The DNA for the CDR3 is TGTGCCAGCAGTCCCGCACTTTTAAACTATGGCTACACCTTC. As protein: CASSPALLNYGYTF.

The chain combines TRBV7-6 with TRBJ1-4, with TRBD1 as a possible D gene (5 bases). The CDR3 has 14 amino acids. V lost 7 bases and J lost 3, with 12 bases in between. Germline CDR1 and CDR2: SGHVS and FNYEAQ. This CDR3 is CASKTGLSNEKLFF. The CDR3 region has the DNA TGTGCCAGCAAAACGGGGCTATCTAATGAAAAACTGTTTTTT.